Sequencing of this T cell receptor beta chain was carried out in a study of breast tumors, draining lymph nodes, adjacent tissues. Samples came from axillary lymph nodes draining the breast cancer. TCRdb reprocessed the multiplex PCR reads with MiXCR, giving one entry per CDR3 protein. The table lists roughly 130,000 distinct CDR3 sequences, 15% to 20% of them singletons. V shed 0 bases and J shed 1 base, with 9 bases lying between them. Germline V gene data show CDR1 as DFQATT and CDR2 as SNEGSKA (reference sequence). The CDR3 contains 14 residues. A few counts support this clonotype. V and J are TRBV20-1 and TRBJ1-1; a weak D match, TRBD1 (5 bases). The clonotype was recovered from a female donor with breast cancer. Some clones in this sample may be carry-over from other donors' samples. The sequencing sample was made of axillary lymph node tissue. CDR3 DNA: TGCAGTGCTAGAGATTACGGGGGGAACACTGAAGCTTTCTTT. It encodes CSARDYGGNTEAFF.